Below, 5 T cell receptor beta chains from the same sample are listed, as sequenced in a study of T-cell memory formation after mild COVID-19 (dated by TCRdb to the early 2020s). Library prep was done by 5' RACE. Sequenced on an Illumina NovaSeq 6000. TCRdb reanalyzed the raw reads on its own, using fastp at Q25 for trimming and MiXCR for clone calling, and kept in-frame beta chains. A single entry per CDR3 protein holds the most common genes and DNA from its merged rows. Within this sample are about 110,000 distinct CDR3 sequences, with approximately 22% of them counted one time only. The ten largest clonotypes hold approximately 41% of the sample. Specimen: PBMCs or a T cell subset sorted from them (not recorded which). The receptors were sampled from a man aged 18 to 29 who had mild COVID-19 (a few samples of this study predate the infection). The sample titles of this study are shuffled in the database, so cell type and time point are left out; the donor was told from shared clones.

The rearrangement uses TRBV5-1 and TRBJ2-7; no reliable D call. The germline CDR1 and CDR2 sequences are SGHRS and YFSETQ. V gave up 4 bases and J gave up 5 bases, with 1 base separating them. The CDR3 runs to 9 residues. The CDR3 coding sequence is TGCGCCAGCAGCGACGAGCAGTACGTC. Amino acids: CASSDEQYV.

The chain couples TRBV30 to TRBJ2-3; 12 bases agree with TRBD2. The trim removed 5 bases at V and 0 bases at J, leaving 0 bases unmatched. The CDR3 covers 14 residues. Germline V gene lookup returns CDR1 GTSNPN and CDR2 SVGIG (reference sequence). The CDR3 reads CAWGLAGSTDTQYF. The CDR3 coding sequence is TGTGCCTGGGGACTAGCGGGGAGCACAGATACGCAGTATTTT.

The V call is TRBV12-3 or TRBV12-4, the J call TRBJ2-1, with 9 positions matching TRBD2. The CDR3 is made up of 15 amino acids. V gave up 2 bases and J gave up 4 bases; unmatched junction bases: 3. The DNA for the CDR3 is TGTGCCAGCAGTTTACGGACTAGCGAGTACAATGAGCAGTTCTTC. Translating it yields CASSLRTSEYNEQFF.

This sequence joins TRBV7-2 and TRBJ2-2; D is uncertain. The CDR3 is made up of 17 amino acids. CDR1 SGHTA and CDR2 FQGNSA come from the germline V gene. Trimming took off 2 bases at V and 4 bases at J, with 17 bases between the two ends. For the CDR3, the DNA is TGTGCCAGCAGCTTAAAGTCCTGGCAACATCTCACCGGGGAGCTGTTTTTT. Its protein is CASSLKSWQHLTGELFF.

The chain employs TRBV6-6 and TRBJ2-5, with 11 bases aligning to TRBD2. Looked up from germline, CDR1 is MNHNY and CDR2 is SVGAGI (reference sequence). This CDR3 comprises 13 residues. V was clipped by 7 bases and J by 5 bases; unmatched bases: 3. The CDR3 loop reads CASNIAGGETQYF. The CDR3 nucleotides read TGTGCCAGCAATATAGCGGGAGGGGAGACCCAGTACTTC.